The rows below give T cell receptor beta chains drawn from one sample of a study of T cell responses to AZD1222 COVID-19 vaccine. Data came from immunoSEQ multiplex PCR; TCRdb stores just in-frame clones and leaves some out. The table lists around 140,000 clones, roughly nine tenths of them singletons. The starting material was peripheral blood, obtained on day 0 of AZD1222 vaccination. These receptors came from an adult in good health. Each CDR3 is given with its conserved first and last residue. The D gene is left open where the match is weak. A row's size may be missing; if present it is once, few, many or a size class.

DNA	CDR3	V	J	size	D	length
TGTGCCAGCAGCAGGTACAGGGACCTTACCACTGAAGCTTTCTTT	CASSRYRDLTTEAFF	TRBV21-1	TRBJ1-1	-	-	15
TGTGCCAGCAGCAAAGCCGACGGACAGGGGGAGGGCAATCAGCCCCAGCATTTT	CASSKADGQGEGNQPQHF	TRBV21-1	TRBJ1-5	-	-	18
TGCACCAGCAGCCAAGATCTGGGCGTTTGTTGGGGACTTTTTCCAGATACGCAGTATTTT	CTSSQDLGVCWGLFPDTQYF	TRBV1	TRBJ2-3	-	-	20
TGCGCCAGCAGCTTCCAGGGTTCCCAAGAGACCCAGTACTTC	CASSFQGSQETQYF	TRBV5-1	TRBJ2-5	-	-	14
TGTGCCAGTGGGACAGGGAGACCGTACGAGCAGTACTTC	CASGTGRPYEQYF	TRBV19	TRBJ2-7	-	TRBD1	13
TGTGCCAGCAGTGACTCGACCTCGAACACCGGGGAGCTGTTTTTT	CASSDSTSNTGELFF	TRBV6-4	TRBJ2-2	few	-	15
TGCGCCAGCAGTGGGTCCGACAACTATGGCTACACCTTC	CASSGSDNYGYTF	TRBV5-1	TRBJ1-2	-	-	13
TGTGCTAGTGGAACGGGACAAATTACAGATACGCAGTATTTT	CASGTGQITDTQYF	TRBV12-5	TRBJ2-3	once	-	14
TGTGCCAGCAGTTTCCCCGGGACTAGCGGGACTCTCTCCTACAATGAGCAGTTCTTC	CASSFPGTSGTLSYNEQFF	TRBV27	TRBJ2-1	-	TRBD2	19
TGTGCCAGCGGGGTGACTGCCAAAAATGAGCAGTTCTTC	CASGVTAKNEQFF	TRBV6-1	TRBJ2-1	-	-	13
TGTGCCAGCAGCTCAGACAGGGACCCTCAGCCCCAGCATTTT	CASSSDRDPQPQHF	TRBV6-2/TRBV6-3	TRBJ1-5	few	TRBD1	14
TGCGCCAGCAGTCACCGACTACGTCCTATCAGGCTTAAAATGAACACTGAAGCTTTCTTT	CASSHRLRPIRLKMNTEAFF	TRBV23-1	TRBJ1-1	-	-	20
TGTGCCAGCAGCTCTAACAGGGATTATGGAAACACCATATATTTT	CASSSNRDYGNTIYF	TRBV7-9	TRBJ1-3	-	-	15
TGTGCCAGTAGTATAGGAGGGCAGGGAAGGACCGGGGAGCTGTTTTTT	CASSIGGQGRTGELFF	TRBV19	TRBJ2-2	-	-	16
TGTGCCAGCAGTTTGGTTGAGCAGTTCTTC	CASSLVEQFF	TRBV12-3/TRBV12-4	TRBJ2-1	-	-	10
TGTGCCAGCAGTTACTCGAGGGCATCCTACAATGAGCAGTTCTTC	CASSYSRASYNEQFF	TRBV6-5	TRBJ2-1	-	-	15